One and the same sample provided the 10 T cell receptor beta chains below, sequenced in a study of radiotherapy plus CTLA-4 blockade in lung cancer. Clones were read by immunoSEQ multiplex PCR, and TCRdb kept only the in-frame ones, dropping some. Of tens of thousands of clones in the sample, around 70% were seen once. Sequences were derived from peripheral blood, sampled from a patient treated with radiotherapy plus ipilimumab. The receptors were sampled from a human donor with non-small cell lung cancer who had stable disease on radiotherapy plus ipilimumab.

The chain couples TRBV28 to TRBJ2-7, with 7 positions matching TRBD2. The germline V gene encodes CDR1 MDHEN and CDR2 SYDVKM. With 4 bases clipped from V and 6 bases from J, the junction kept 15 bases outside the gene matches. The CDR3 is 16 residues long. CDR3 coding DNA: TGTGCCAGCAGTTCCCTAGCTGGGGGAGGGCGGGGCGAGCAGTACTTC. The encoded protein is CASSSLAGGGRGEQYF.

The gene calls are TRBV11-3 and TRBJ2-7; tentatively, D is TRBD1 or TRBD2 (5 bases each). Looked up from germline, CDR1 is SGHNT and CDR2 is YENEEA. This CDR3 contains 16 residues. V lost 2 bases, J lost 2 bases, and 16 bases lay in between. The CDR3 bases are TGTGCCAGCAGCTTAATTGGTGGGACGGGCGCCTACGAGCAGTACTTC. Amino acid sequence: CASSLIGGTGAYEQYF.

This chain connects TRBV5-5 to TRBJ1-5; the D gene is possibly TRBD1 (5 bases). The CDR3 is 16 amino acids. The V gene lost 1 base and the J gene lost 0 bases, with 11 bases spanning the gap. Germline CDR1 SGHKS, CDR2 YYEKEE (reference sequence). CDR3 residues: CASSLQGLYSNQPQHF. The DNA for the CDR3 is TGTGCCAGCAGCTTGCAGGGTCTTTATAGCAATCAGCCCCAGCATTTT.

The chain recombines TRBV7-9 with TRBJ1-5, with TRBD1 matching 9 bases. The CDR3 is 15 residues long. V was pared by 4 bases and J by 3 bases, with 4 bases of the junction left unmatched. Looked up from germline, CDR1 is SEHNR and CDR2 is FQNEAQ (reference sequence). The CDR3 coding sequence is TGTGCCAGCAGCTCGGGGACAGGGATCAATCAGCCCCAGCATTTT. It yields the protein CASSSGTGINQPQHF.

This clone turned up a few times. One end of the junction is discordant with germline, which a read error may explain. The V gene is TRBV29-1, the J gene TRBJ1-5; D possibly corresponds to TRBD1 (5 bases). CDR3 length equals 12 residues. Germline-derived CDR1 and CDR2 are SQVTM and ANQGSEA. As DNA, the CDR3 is TGCAGGGTTGGGGGGGGGAATCAGCCCCAGCATTTT. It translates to CRVGGGNQPQHF. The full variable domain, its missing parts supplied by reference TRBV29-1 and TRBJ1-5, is SAVISQKPSRDICQRGTSLTIQCQVDSQVTMMFWYRQQPGQSLTLIATANQGSEATYESGFVIDKFPISRPNLTFSTLTVSNMSPEDSSIYLCRVGGGNQPQHFGDGTRLSIL.

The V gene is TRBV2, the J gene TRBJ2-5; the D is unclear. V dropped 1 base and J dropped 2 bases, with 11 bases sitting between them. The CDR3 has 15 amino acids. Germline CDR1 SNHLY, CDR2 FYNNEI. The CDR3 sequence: CASSEETVYQETQYF. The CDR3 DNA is TGTGCCAGCAGTGAAGAAACGGTCTATCAAGAGACCCAGTACTTC.

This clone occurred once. The CDR3 sequence: CASSPQPQLNFAYEQYF. The CDR3 DNA reads as TGTGCCAGCTCACCACAGCCGCAGCTCAACTTCGCCTACGAGCAGTACTTC. The chain recombines TRBV18 with TRBJ2-7; D is ambiguous. CDR1 and CDR2 from the germline V gene are KGHSH and LQKENI. The CDR3 has 17 residues. Trimming cost V 1 base and J 2 bases, with 18 bases left between them.

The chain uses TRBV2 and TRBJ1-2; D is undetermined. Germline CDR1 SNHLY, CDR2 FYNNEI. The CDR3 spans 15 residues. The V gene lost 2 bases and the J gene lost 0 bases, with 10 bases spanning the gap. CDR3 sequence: CASSEQSGTNYGYTF. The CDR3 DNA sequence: TGTGCCAGCAGTGAACAGTCGGGAACTAACTATGGCTACACCTTC.

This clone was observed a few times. CDR3 protein: CASSIGLAGGPYNEQFF. In nucleotides, the CDR3 is TGTGCCAGTAGTATCGGCCTAGCGGGAGGGCCCTACAATGAGCAGTTCTTC. The chain combines TRBV19 with TRBJ2-1; 12 bases map to TRBD2. Germline CDR1 LNHDA, CDR2 SQIVND (reference sequence). This CDR3 comprises 17 residues. The V gene end was trimmed by 3 bases and the J gene end by 2 bases; junction bases not matched to a gene: 5. Using reference TRBV19 and TRBJ2-1 for the parts outside the CDR3, the full variable domain is DGGITQSPKYLFRKEGQNVTLSCEQNLNHDAMYWYRQDPGQGLRLIYYSQIVNDFQKGDIAEGYSVSREKKESFPLTVTSAQKNPTAFYLCASSIGLAGGPYNEQFFGPGTRLTVL.

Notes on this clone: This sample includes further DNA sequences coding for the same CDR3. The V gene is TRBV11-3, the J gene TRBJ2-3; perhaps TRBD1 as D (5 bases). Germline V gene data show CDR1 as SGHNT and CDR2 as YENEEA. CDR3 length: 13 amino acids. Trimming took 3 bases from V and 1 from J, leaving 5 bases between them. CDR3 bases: TGTGCCAGCAGCTTGGGGCGCACAGATACGCAGTATTTT. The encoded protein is CASSLGRTDTQYF.